This T cell receptor (beta chain) stems from a study of vaccination and CD4 T cells after COVID-19 (dated by TCRdb to between 2021 and 2023). Context from the whole study: SARS-CoV-2 positivity had been established in the convalescent patients by nasal swab PCR, and mild disease was recorded in eight to ten of these patients and severe disease in one. In the convalescent cohort there were six males and four females, among whom were two Hispanic individuals, seven Caucasians, two Asians and one multiracial person. Participants received two doses of either the Pfizer-BioNTech BNT162b2 vaccine (n=8) or the Moderna mRNA-1273 vaccine (n=2). Post-COVID blood samples from convalescent patients were collected a median of approximately 93 days after diagnosis, with a range of 35 to 161 days. Post-vaccine blood samples were taken a median of about 70 days after the second vaccine dose, with a range of about 12 to 250 days. Culture stimuli were overlapping spike peptide pools from SARS-CoV-2 and from the common cold coronaviruses HCoV-NL63, HCoV-OC43 and HCoV-229E. Control cultures used a CEFX viral epitope pool as positive control, an HIV-1 Nef peptide pool as negative control, or no peptide. The spike-specific CD4+ TCR repertoire was compared before and after mRNA vaccination in over nine COVID-19 convalescent patients and a handful of infection-naive healthy vaccine recipients. Paper-wide results and their limitations: In convalescent patients, nearly all vaccine-specific clones (304 of 307) were found to be mono-reactive for SARS-CoV-2 spike rather than cross-reactive with common cold coronaviruses. Among the post-vaccine SARS-CoV-2-reactive clones in convalescent patients, a median approximately 90% showed up only after vaccination, which suggests vaccine-specific priming. The study included relatively few convalescent patients and did not analyze early timepoints after natural infection. The median number of SARS-CoV-2-reactive clonotypes rose from about 23 after infection to about 40 after vaccination, but the change was not significant.

In the paper's terms, the treatment or condition label means: roughly 10-day PBMC culture with coronavirus spike peptide pools or control peptides (ViraFEST assay). The ViraFEST assay was used in the study, in which antigen-specific T cells were expanded with peptide pools and expanded clonotypes were subsequently identified by TCR sequencing. The convalescent patients' positive SARS-CoV-2 PCR tests were from March to December 2020, which was before the Alpha, Beta and Delta variants emerged in the United States. Each well held 2.2 million or so PBMCs cultured in IMDM containing roughly 5% human AB serum and around 10 IU/ml IL-2, with 10 ug/ml peptide pools added. Half of the culture medium was replaced with fresh IL-2-containing medium on days 3 and 7. After approximately 11 days of culture, CD4+ T cells were isolated by negative selection with the EasySep CD4+ T cell isolation kit. Ficoll-Paque Plus gradient centrifugation was used to isolate PBMCs from whole blood, and the isolated PBMCs were then either used fresh or cryopreserved at -140C. Culture conditions were generally each tested in triplicate wells.

Library preparation used PCR. DNA from cultured CD4+ T cells was subjected to TCR sequencing with the Oncomine TCR Beta short-read assay at the Johns Hopkins FTIC core. Genomic DNA was extracted from the cultured CD4+ T cells with the QIAamp micro DNA kit. The Oncomine TCR Beta libraries from cultured CD4+ T cells were pooled using unique dual indexes and then sequenced on an Illumina iSeq 100. As for the authors' bioinformatics: Non-productive sequences were filtered out, and CDR3s that did not start with C, did not end with F or W, or were shorter than 7 amino acids were discarded. The MANAFEST web application was used to identify antigen-specific clonotypes by comparing peptide-stimulated wells against reference wells and other culture wells. For a clone to be called positive, the clone needed an FDR below 0.05, an odds ratio above 5, and a productive frequency above 0.1% in at least two of three replicate wells. Clonotypes that were significantly expanded in both SARS-CoV-2 spike wells and at least one common cold coronavirus spike condition were defined as cross-reactive. Levenshtein distances (stringdist) and unrooted phylogenetic trees (ape) in R version 3.6.1 were used to assess CDR3 homology. TCRdb reprocessing: public reads trimmed at Q25 with fastp, clones called with MiXCR, in-frame beta chains kept. Each CDR3 protein gets just one entry, which takes the most common genes and DNA from the rows behind it. What appears here as the V and J calls and clone size reflects TCRdb's work, not the paper's. The sample table holds about 13,000 distinct CDR3 sequences, of which roughly 60% were seen once. The leading ten clones occupy around 10% of the sample.

Regarding this clonotype: Its antigen is unknown. Base-call qualities are not available, and no considerably larger clone is one nucleotide away.

This clonotype was obtained from a human donor who had recovered from COVID-19. What was sequenced was CD4+ T cells from blood, cultured in vitro.

The DNA reads TGTGCCAGCAGTTTTCGAAGGAACACTGAAGCTTTCTTT. It encodes CASSFRRNTEAFF. The sequence joins TRBV27 to TRBJ1-1; no D segment can be confidently identified. The germline V gene encodes CDR1 MNHEY and CDR2 SMNVEV (reference sequence). The CDR3 measures 13 amino acids from cysteine to phenylalanine. Of the read, only the CDR3 DNA is kept; its 39 bases are in frame from base 1. V gives up 3 bases and J gives up 1 base, and the segment between their germline ends measures 6 bases.